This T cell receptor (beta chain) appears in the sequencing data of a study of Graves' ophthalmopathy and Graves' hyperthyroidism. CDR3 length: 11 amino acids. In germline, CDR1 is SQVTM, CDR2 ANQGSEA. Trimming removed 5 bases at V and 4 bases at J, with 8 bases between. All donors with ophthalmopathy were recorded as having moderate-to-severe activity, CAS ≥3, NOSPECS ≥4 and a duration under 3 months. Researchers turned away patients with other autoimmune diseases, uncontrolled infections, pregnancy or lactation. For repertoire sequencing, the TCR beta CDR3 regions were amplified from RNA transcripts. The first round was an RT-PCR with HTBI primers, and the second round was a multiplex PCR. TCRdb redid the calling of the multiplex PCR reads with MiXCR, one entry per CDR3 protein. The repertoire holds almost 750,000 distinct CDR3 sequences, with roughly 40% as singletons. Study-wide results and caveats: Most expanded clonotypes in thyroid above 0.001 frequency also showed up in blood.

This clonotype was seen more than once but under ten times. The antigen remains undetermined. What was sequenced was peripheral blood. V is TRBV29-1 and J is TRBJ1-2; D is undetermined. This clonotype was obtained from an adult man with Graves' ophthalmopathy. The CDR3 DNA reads TGCAGCGTTCCGGGTGTCTATGGCTACACCTTC. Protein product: CSVPGVYGYTF.